The 8 T cell receptor beta chains reported below all come from one sample, sequenced in a study of shared clonotypes between healthy human individuals. This table comes from immunoSEQ multiplex PCR, and its TCRdb copy is limited to in-frame clones, with some not included. Among some 2.3 million clones listed, more than 80% were seen once. The material sequenced was naive CD4+ T cells from PBMCs. Specified subset: CD45RA+ positively selected. Receptors originate from a man younger than 35 in good health. Some clones in this sample may be carry-over from other donors' samples.

Notes on this clone: The sample carries other DNA sequences with the same CDR3. The chain employs TRBV6-5 and TRBJ2-1; no firm D call. V lost 6 bases and J 4 bases, leaving 10 bases between the germline ends. The germline CDR1 and CDR2 sequences are MNHEY and SVGAGI. The CDR3 is 13 amino acids. CDR3 sequence: CASSLDGYNEQFF. CDR3 in DNA: TGTGCCAGCAGCCTGGACGGATACAATGAGCAGTTCTTC.

The gene calls are TRBV6-5 and TRBJ2-7, with 7 nucleotides matching TRBD1. CDR3 length: 14 amino acids. In germline, CDR1 is MNHEY, CDR2 SVGAGI. The V segment lost 7 bases and the J segment 2 bases; nucleotides outside the gene matches: 8. CDR3 coding DNA: TGTGCCAGCACCCCCGGCAGGGGGACCTACGAGCAGTACTTC. Translated: CASTPGRGTYEQYF.

The chain employs TRBV27 and TRBJ2-5; D gene ambiguous. The V gene lost 0 bases and the J gene lost 2 bases, with 10 bases spanning the gap. CDR3 length: 15 amino acids. Germline CDR1 MNHEY, CDR2 SMNVEV (reference sequence). The CDR3 here is CASSLSQTEQETQYF. The CDR3 DNA sequence: TGTGCCAGCAGTTTATCGCAAACGGAGCAAGAGACCCAGTACTTC.

This clone was observed once. J is TRBJ2-2 and V is TRBV6-5; D ambiguous. CDR3 length: 16 amino acids. V was clipped by 2 bases and J by 0 bases, with 10 bases between them. Germline CDR1 is MNHEY and CDR2 is SVGAGI. In DNA, the CDR3 is TGTGCCAGCAGTTACGGACGCGCGGCGAACACCGGGGAGCTGTTTTTT. Translating it yields CASSYGRAANTGELFF.

This chain connects TRBV2 to TRBJ1-5, with TRBD1 identical over 8 bases. Germline CDR1 and CDR2: SNHLY and FYNNEI. Unmatched junction bases numbered 5, after V lost 5 bases and J lost 5 bases. The CDR3 has 14 residues. CDR3 DNA: TGTGCCAGCAGTCAACAGGGGGAGGATCAGCCCCAGCATTTT. As protein: CASSQQGEDQPQHF.

In this sample, this clone turned up a few times. The chain uses TRBV29-1 and TRBJ1-2, with a weak D call TRBD1 (6 bases). The CDR3 length is 13 residues. V gave up 4 bases and J gave up 4 bases, with 13 bases separating them. The V gene's germline CDR1 is SQVTM and CDR2 ANQGSEA. CDR3 nucleotides: TGCAGCGTTGGGGTTGACAGGAGCTATGGCTACACCTTC. Encoded protein: CSVGVDRSYGYTF.

The V gene is TRBV11-2, the J gene TRBJ2-1; 7 nucleotides align to TRBD2. CDR1 and CDR2 (germline): SGHAT, FQNNGV. The CDR3 is 16 amino acids. The trim removed 4 bases at V and 4 bases at J, leaving 10 bases unmatched. CDR3 sequence reads: CASSWASGPSYNEQFF. DNA for the CDR3: TGTGCCAGCAGCTGGGCTAGCGGTCCGTCTTACAATGAGCAGTTCTTC.

The chain carries TRBV28 and TRBJ1-1; the match to TRBD1 covers 10 bases. CDR3 length equals 14 residues. From germline, CDR1 is MDHEN and CDR2 SYDVKM. The ends lost 5 bases at V and 6 bases at J; junction bases unmatched: 6. In DNA form, the CDR3 reads TGTGCCAGCAGTCCACGACAGGGGGCCGCTGAAGCTTTCTTT. Residues: CASSPRQGAAEAFF.